The 21 T cell receptor beta chains in this list originate from one sample, sequenced in a study of T cells after yellow fever vaccination. TCRdb re-analysed the 5' RACE reads in MiXCR, keeping a single row per CDR3 protein. The sample comprises roughly 160,000 distinct CDR3 sequences, around 7% of which are singletons, and roughly 2.5% rests with the top ten. The sequenced sample was CD4+ T cells sorted from PBMCs, obtained about 5 days after the first yellow fever vaccination. These receptors all come from a man in his late teens or twenties who received the YFV17D yellow fever vaccine.

The genes are TRBV28 and TRBJ2-3, with 10 bases fitting TRBD2. There are 15 residues in the CDR3. Germline CDR1 and CDR2: MDHEN and SYDVKM. With 6 bases clipped from V and 4 bases from J, the junction kept 7 bases outside the gene matches. The CDR3 DNA reads TGTGCCAGCAGCCTCCCTAGCGGGGGCTCAGATACGCAGTATTTT. Its translation is CASSLPSGGSDTQYF.

V gene TRBV12-3 or TRBV12-4 combines with J gene TRBJ2-5; no definite D call. The CDR3 runs 11 residues. V lost 11 bases to trimming and J lost 8 bases, with 15 bases between them. The CDR3 DNA reads as TGTGCCCTCGGAATCTCGTTTACCCAGTACTTC. Translation gives CALGISFTQYF.

This clonotype was seen only a few times. This chain connects TRBV3-1 to TRBJ2-5; the D gene is possibly TRBD2 (5 bases). Germline CDR1 LGHDT, CDR2 YNNKEL (reference sequence). The CDR3 loop spans 14 amino acids. V gave up 0 bases and J gave up 6 bases, with 11 bases separating them. The CDR3 here is CASSQDGRGKTQYF. DNA for the CDR3: TGTGCCAGCAGCCAAGATGGGAGAGGAAAGACCCAGTACTTC.

This clonotype was picked up a small number of times. This chain uses TRBV29-1 with TRBJ1-2; D is unclear. Trimming left V 5 bases short and J 6 bases short, with 19 bases between. The CDR3 totals 14 residues. CDR1 SQVTM and CDR2 ANQGSEA come from the germline V gene. CDR3 coding DNA: TGCAGCGTTTTCCCAGCTCCGGGCTCTAATGGCTACACCTTC. Translation gives CSVFPAPGSNGYTF. Variable domain in full (rest from reference TRBV29-1 and TRBJ1-2): SAVISQKPSRDICQRGTSLTIQCQVDSQVTMMFWYRQQPGQSLTLIATANQGSEATYESGFVIDKFPISRPNLTFSTLTVSNMSPEDSSIYLCSVFPAPGSNGYTFGSGTRLTVV.

J is TRBJ1-5 and V is TRBV5-1; perhaps TRBD1 as D (5 bases). Germline-derived CDR1 and CDR2 are SGHRS and YFSETQ. This CDR3 is 14 amino acids long. V was trimmed by 3 bases and J by 6 bases, leaving 13 bases between them. CDR3 loop: CASSSGTVGQPQHF. CDR3 coding DNA: TGCGCCAGCAGCTCCGGGACCGTCGGTCAGCCCCAGCATTTT.

This clonotype was picked up many times. This rearrangement joins TRBV7-2 to TRBJ2-5; no clear D gene. The CDR3 extends over 11 amino acids. Germline V gene data show CDR1 as SGHTA and CDR2 as FQGNSA. Trimming took 2 bases from V and 5 from J, leaving 3 bases between them. CDR3 bases: TGTGCCAGCAGCTTAACGGAGACCCAGTACTTC. It is translated as CASSLTETQYF. Drawing the rest from reference TRBV7-2 and TRBJ2-5, the complete variable domain is GAGVSQSPSNKVTEKGKDVELRCDPISGHTALYWYRQSLGQGLEFLIYFQGNSAPDKSGLPSDRFSAERTGGSVSTLTIQRTQQEDSAVYLCASSLTETQYFGPGTRLLVL.

The genes are TRBV7-2 and TRBJ2-5; weak D call: TRBD1 (5 bases). The CDR3 covers 14 residues. Trimming removed 5 bases from V and 0 bases from J, with 10 bases in between. Germline CDR1 and CDR2: SGHTA and FQGNSA. CDR3 bases: TGTGCCAGCAGCCAGACAGCGTACCAAGAGACCCAGTACTTC. It codes for CASSQTAYQETQYF.

At least ten counts were recorded for this clonotype. V gene TRBV11-1 combines with J gene TRBJ2-1; D ambiguous. CDR3 length equals 14 residues. CDR1 and CDR2 (germline): SGHAT, FQDESV (reference sequence). The V and J ends lost 3 bases and 10 bases respectively, with 16 bases between them. CDR3 protein: CASSLSDSPEEQFF. In nucleotides, the CDR3 is TGTGCCAGCAGCTTGAGTGATTCCCCGGAGGAGCAGTTCTTC.

J is TRBJ2-5 and V is TRBV5-4; TRBD2 matches at 8 bases. This CDR3 is built from 16 residues. Germline CDR1 is SGHNT and CDR2 is YYREEE (reference sequence). V was clipped by 4 bases and J by 5 bases; unmatched bases: 13. CDR3 sequence (DNA): TGTGCCAGCAGCCGAGGAACGGGGGGGCTTAGCGAGACCCAGTACTTC. As protein: CASSRGTGGLSETQYF.

This clonotype came up many times. The chain uses TRBV12-3 or TRBV12-4 and TRBJ1-4, with a tentative D call TRBD1 (5 bases). The CDR3 totals 14 residues. Trimming cost V 7 bases and J 0 bases, with 9 bases left between them. Here the CDR3 DNA reads TGTGCCAGCACCTTGACAGCAACTAATGAAAAACTGTTTTTT. Its protein product is CASTLTATNEKLFF.

This clonotype has more than one count but fewer than ten. The CDR3 nucleotides read TGCGCCAGCAGTATTCTTGGGGCGGGGAACACTGAAGCTTTCTTT. This codes for CASSILGAGNTEAFF. The chain employs TRBV5-1 and TRBJ1-1; D perhaps matches TRBD1 (5 bases). This CDR3 region has 15 residues. The germline V and J ends were trimmed by 5 bases and 1 base, with 15 bases remaining between them. Germline CDR1 reads SGHRS; CDR2 reads YFSETQ.

This clonotype was recorded at least ten times. This chain links TRBV5-1 with TRBJ1-2, with 7 nucleotides matching TRBD1. V lost 4 bases and J lost 5; bases outside the gene matches: 8. The length of the CDR3 is 14 residues. Germline V gene sequence: CDR1 SGHRS, CDR2 YFSETQ. The CDR3 DNA is TGCGCCAGCAGCGTCCGGGACAGTCGTTATGGCTACACCTTC. As protein: CASSVRDSRYGYTF.

This clonotype was observed at least ten times. Mismatch with germline at one junction end may stem from a read error. The chain recombines TRBV7-7 with TRBJ2-5, with TRBD2 matching over 7 bases. Per germline, CDR1 SSHAT and CDR2 FNYEAQ (reference sequence). The CDR3 is 15 amino acids. CDR3 in amino acids: CASSGPSGGGETQYF. Written as DNA, the CDR3 is TGTGCTAGCAGCGGCCCGTCGGGGGGTGGGGAGACCCAGTACTTC.

This clonotype came up a few times. This chain uses TRBV5-1 with TRBJ1-1; 7 bases fit TRBD1. Germline V lookup: CDR1 SGHRS, CDR2 YFSETQ. The ends lost 3 bases at V and 5 bases at J; junction bases unmatched: 10. The length of the CDR3 is 15 residues. The CDR3 region has the DNA TGCGCCAGCAGCTCGCAGGGGGTGGCAGAGACTGAAGCTTTCTTT. It is translated as CASSSQGVAETEAFF.

The chain links TRBV18 to TRBJ1-3, with TRBD1 matching over 10 bases. The V and J ends lost 3 bases and 1 base, in that order; junction bases with no gene match: 0. In germline, CDR1 is KGHSH, CDR2 LQKENI. The CDR3 is made up of 15 amino acids. The CDR3 DNA sequence: TGTGCCAGCTCACCGGACAGGGGGTCTGGAAACACCATATATTTT. Translation: CASSPDRGSGNTIYF.

This clonotype was picked up many times. The chain has TRBV27 and TRBJ2-2; 7 nucleotides line up with TRBD1. Germline values: CDR1 MNHEY, CDR2 SMNVEV (reference sequence). The V segment lost 6 bases and the J segment 0 bases; nucleotides outside the gene matches: 7. The CDR3 runs to 16 residues. CDR3 bases: TGTGCCAGCAGCAAGATAACAGGGGCGAACACCGGGGAGCTGTTTTTT. Translated: CASSKITGANTGELFF.

V gene TRBV5-1 combines with J gene TRBJ2-3, with TRBD2 matching 11 bases. The CDR3 has 15 amino acids. V gave up 1 base and J gave up 4 bases; unmatched junction bases: 2. Germline V lookup: CDR1 SGHRS, CDR2 YFSETQ. CDR3 amino acids: CASSLSSGGADTQYF. CDR3 DNA sequence: TGCGCCAGCAGCTTGAGTAGCGGGGGGGCAGATACGCAGTATTTT.

This clonotype occurred a few times. The CDR3 nucleotides are TGCAGCGTTGGGTCAGTTCTGAACACAGATACGCAGTATTTT. Its translation is CSVGSVLNTDTQYF. V usage is TRBV29-1 and J usage is TRBJ2-3; D gene unclear. Per the germline V gene, CDR1 is SQVTM and CDR2 is ANQGSEA. Trimming removed 4 bases at V and 2 bases at J, with 13 bases between. This CDR3 region has 14 residues.

This chain links TRBV6-2 or TRBV6-3 with TRBJ2-7; 10 bases map to TRBD1. The CDR3 is 16 residues long. V shed 7 bases and J 3 bases; nucleotides not matched to a gene: 12. Germline V gene lookup returns CDR1 MNHEY and CDR2 SVGEGT. The CDR3 DNA follows: TGTGCCAGCATCCCCGCGGGACAGGGGTTTGGCTACGAGCAGTACTTC. Encoded protein: CASIPAGQGFGYEQYF.

This clonotype was seen at least ten times. The rearrangement joins TRBV5-1 to TRBJ2-5; TRBD1 might be the D (6 bases). Trimming removed 2 bases from V and 3 bases from J, with 8 bases in between. Germline lookup yields CDR1 SGHRS and CDR2 YFSETQ. The CDR3 length is 13 residues. CDR3 coding DNA: TGCGCCAGCAGCTTACCAGGGGAAGAGACCCAGTACTTC. It specifies CASSLPGEETQYF.

This clonotype was seen at least ten times. J is TRBJ2-1 and V is TRBV11-2, with 9 bases aligning to TRBD1. The CDR3 has 15 amino acids. Germline values: CDR1 SGHAT, CDR2 FQNNGV. The V gene end was trimmed by 8 bases and the J gene end by 6 bases; junction bases not matched to a gene: 11. The CDR3 here is CASGYRGLYGNEQFF. The CDR3, as DNA: TGTGCCAGCGGCTACAGGGGGCTTTATGGCAATGAGCAGTTCTTC.